A single sample gave rise to the 25 T cell receptor beta chains below, sequenced in a study of blood T cell repertoires in COVID-19. Data came from immunoSEQ multiplex PCR; TCRdb stores just in-frame clones and leaves some out. The profile shows fewer than 250,000 clones, roughly 87% of them singletons. Sequenced: PBMCs or T cells enriched from blood (not recorded which). The receptor set was obtained from a man in his thirties or forties who had recovered from COVID-19.

The rearrangement joins TRBV9 to TRBJ2-7, with D tentatively TRBD1 (6 bases). Germline V CDR1 and CDR2: SGDLS, YYNGEE. The V end was cut by 0 bases, the J end by 3 bases, with 10 bases between. There are 14 residues in the CDR3. CDR3 sequence reads: CASSVGRGNYEQYF. The CDR3 DNA is TGTGCCAGCAGCGTAGGTAGGGGGAACTACGAGCAGTACTTC.

The rearrangement joins TRBV6-4 to TRBJ2-1, with D unclear. The germline V and J ends were trimmed by 4 bases and 8 bases, with 12 bases remaining between them. CDR3 length: 13 amino acids. The germline V gene encodes CDR1 MRHNA and CDR2 SNTAGT. The DNA for the CDR3 is TGTGCCAGCAGTGTCACTCGGGTGGATGAGCAGTTCTTC. It encodes CASSVTRVDEQFF.

The chain joins TRBV30 to TRBJ2-2, with 15 positions matching TRBD2. The CDR3 runs 15 residues. Germline lookup yields CDR1 GTSNPN and CDR2 SVGIG (reference sequence). The V and J ends lost 3 bases and 6 bases, in that order; junction bases with no gene match: 2. The CDR3, as DNA: TGTGCCTGGAGAGGACTAGCGGGAGGGCCCGGGGAGCTGTTTTTT. Translation: CAWRGLAGGPGELFF.

J is TRBJ1-5 and V is TRBV6-5, with no clear D. The CDR3 is made up of 12 amino acids. Germline CDR1 and CDR2: MNHEY and SVGAGI. V lost 7 bases, J lost 4 bases, and 8 bases lay in between. The CDR3, as DNA: TGTGCCAGCAATGGAGAAAATCAGCCCCAGCATTTT. Translated: CASNGENQPQHF.

The CDR3 loop reads CASSPRALQGGDTQYF. The DNA for the CDR3 is TGTGCCAGCTCACCCCGGGCACTCCAAGGAGGAGATACGCAGTATTTT. The V gene is TRBV18, the J gene TRBJ2-3; a weak D match, TRBD2 (5 bases). The germline V gene has CDR1 KGHSH and CDR2 LQKENI. The CDR3 extends over 16 amino acids. V was trimmed by 3 bases and J by 5 bases, leaving 18 bases between them.

The chain employs TRBV3-1 (or the pseudogene TRBV3-2) and TRBJ2-3; D is possibly TRBD2 (5 bases). This CDR3 spans 14 amino acids. The ends were cut back, 1 base at V and 6 bases at J, with 11 bases in the middle. From germline, CDR1 is LGHDT and CDR2 YNNKEL (reference sequence). The CDR3 DNA reads as TGTGCCAGCAGCCAAGGATCGCGGGCTGATACGCAGTATTTT. Translating gives CASSQGSRADTQYF.

This clone appeared once. The chain uses TRBV28 and TRBJ1-2, with 8 bases lining up with TRBD1. The trim removed 4 bases at V and 5 bases at J, leaving 12 bases unmatched. Germline-derived CDR1 and CDR2 are MDHEN and SYDVKM. CDR3 length equals 16 residues. This CDR3 is CASSSPARRGQYGYTF. CDR3 DNA: TGTGCCAGCAGTTCCCCAGCACGCAGGGGGCAATATGGCTACACCTTC.

V and J are TRBV15 and TRBJ2-4; the match to TRBD1 covers 8 bases. V lost 11 bases, J lost 10 bases, and 22 bases stayed unmatched. This CDR3 spans 16 amino acids. Germline assignment: CDR1 LNHNV and CDR2 YYDKDF (reference sequence). Here the CDR3 reads CALPRTTSGTGNIQYF. CDR3 DNA: TGTGCCCTCCCCCGGACCACCTCCGGGACAGGCAATATTCAGTACTTC.

V usage is TRBV19 and J usage is TRBJ1-2, with D uncertain. CDR1 is LNHDA, CDR2 SQIVND, per germline (reference sequence). The length of the CDR3 is 14 residues. V gave up 7 bases and J gave up 4 bases, with 16 bases separating them. CDR3 sequence: CASTEGRERYGYTF. CDR3 sequence (DNA): TGTGCCAGTACCGAAGGGCGGGAGCGCTATGGCTACACCTTC. The full variable domain, rest sourced from reference TRBV19 and TRBJ1-2, is DGGITQSPKYLFRKEGQNVTLSCEQNLNHDAMYWYRQDPGQGLRLIYYSQIVNDFQKGDIAEGYSVSREKKESFPLTVTSAQKNPTAFYLCASTEGRERYGYTFGSGTRLTVV.

This chain uses TRBV5-1 with TRBJ2-7; TRBD1 matches at 7 bases. Germline CDR1 is SGHRS and CDR2 is YFSETQ. V lost 0 bases and J lost 3; bases outside the gene matches: 15. The CDR3 spans 18 residues. The CDR3 coding sequence is TGCGCCAGCAGCTTGGGGGTCCTGACAGGGATGGTCTACTACGAGCAGTACTTC. Translating gives CASSLGVLTGMVYYEQYF.

The V gene is TRBV6-1, the J gene TRBJ1-5, with 7 bases that match TRBD1. This CDR3 has 15 amino acids. Losses at the gene ends were 0 bases for V and 1 base for J; bases not matched to a gene: 0. The germline V gene has CDR1 MNHNS and CDR2 SASEGT. CDR3 in amino acids: CASSEAGGSNQPQHF. The CDR3 DNA follows: TGTGCCAGCAGTGAAGCAGGGGGCAGCAATCAGCCCCAGCATTTT.

This sequence joins TRBV7-7 and TRBJ1-1, with TRBD1 matching 8 bases. V lost 5 bases to trimming and J lost 4 bases; unmatched junction nucleotides: 12. The germline V gene has CDR1 SSHAT and CDR2 FNYEAQ (reference sequence). The CDR3 covers 16 residues. CDR3 coding DNA: TGTGCCAGCAGCCCCCTACACCCGACAGGGGCCACTGAAGCTTTCTTT. This translates into CASSPLHPTGATEAFF.

The rearrangement uses TRBV10-3 and TRBJ1-3; 8 bases fit TRBD1. After removal of 3 bases from V and 3 bases from J, the junction contained 13 bases not matched to a gene. This CDR3 contains 18 residues. Germline assignment: CDR1 ENHRY and CDR2 SYGVKD. CDR3 amino acids: CAISDSRTGKGDGNTIYF. The CDR3 DNA reads TGTGCCATCAGTGATAGTAGGACAGGGAAGGGTGATGGAAACACCATATATTTT.

The rearrangement uses TRBV30 and TRBJ1-5; 7 bases match TRBD1. The V and J ends lost 2 bases and 1 base, in that order; junction bases with no gene match: 2. The CDR3 length is 14 residues. Germline V gene data show CDR1 as GTSNPN and CDR2 as SVGIG (reference sequence). The CDR3 protein is CAWSRGLSNQPQHF. The CDR3 DNA reads as TGTGCCTGGAGTAGGGGGCTAAGCAATCAGCCCCAGCATTTT. Complete variable domain (other parts from reference TRBV30 and TRBJ1-5): SQTIHQWPATLVQPVGSPLSLECTVEGTSNPNLYWYRQAAGRGLQLLFYSVGIGQISSEVPQNLSASRPQDRQFILSSKKLLLSDSGFYLCAWSRGLSNQPQHFGDGTRLSIL.

Comment on this clone: The junction does not match germline at one end; this may be a read error. The chain combines TRBV12-3 or TRBV12-4 with TRBJ1-2; 10 bases map to TRBD1. The CDR3 has 13 amino acids. The CDR3 loop reads CASTRDRGYGYTF. CDR3 in DNA: TGTGCCAGCACTCGGGACAGGGGTTATGGGTACACCTTC.

The V call is TRBV24-1, the J call TRBJ1-2; no clear D. Germline lookup yields CDR1 KGHDR and CDR2 SFDVKD. V dropped 2 bases and J dropped 5 bases, with 14 bases sitting between them. This CDR3 has 15 residues. CDR3 sequence (DNA): TGTGCCACCAGTGATTCCGGCGGTCCGGAATATGGCTACACCTTC. Its protein is CATSDSGGPEYGYTF.

V and J are TRBV6-5 and TRBJ1-6; a possible D gene is TRBD1 (6 bases). Germline CDR1 is MNHEY and CDR2 is SVGAGI. The germline V and J ends were trimmed by 5 bases and 14 bases, with 19 bases remaining between them. This CDR3 is 14 amino acids long. The CDR3 loop reads CASSPLYREETLHF. CDR3 DNA: TGTGCCAGCAGTCCATTATACAGGGAAGAGACCCTCCACTTT.

The rearrangement links TRBV27 to TRBJ2-3; the D is unclear. V was trimmed by 7 bases and J by 0 bases, leaving 11 bases between them. The germline V gene has CDR1 MNHEY and CDR2 SMNVEV (reference sequence). The CDR3 is 14 amino acids. The CDR3 DNA reads as TGTGCCAGCAACACCCGAATGAGCACAGATACGCAGTATTTT. It specifies CASNTRMSTDTQYF.

V usage is TRBV18 and J usage is TRBJ1-2; 7 nucleotides align to TRBD1. Trimming cost V 4 bases and J 0 bases; bases outside gene matches: 8. This CDR3 has 16 amino acids. Germline V gene sequence: CDR1 KGHSH, CDR2 LQKENI. The CDR3 reads CASSRIRDRSNYGYTF. In DNA, the CDR3 is TGTGCCAGCTCACGTATACGGGACAGATCTAACTATGGCTACACCTTC.

V usage is TRBV3-1 (or the pseudogene TRBV3-2) and J usage is TRBJ2-2; 11 bases are a match to TRBD2. CDR3 size: 15 residues. The germline V gene encodes CDR1 LGHDT and CDR2 YNNKEL (reference sequence). V lost 6 bases to trimming and J lost 4 bases; unmatched junction nucleotides: 4. Here the CDR3 reads CASRLAGGSTGELFF. The CDR3 bases are TGTGCCAGCAGATTAGCGGGGGGGTCCACCGGGGAGCTGTTTTTT.

The J gene is TRBJ1-1, the V gene TRBV14, with a tentative D call TRBD1 (6 bases). The length of the CDR3 is 13 residues. The V end was cut by 4 bases, the J end by 5 bases, with 11 bases between. Germline V CDR1 and CDR2: SGHDN, FVKESK. CDR3 region: CASSRQQGTEAFF. The CDR3 DNA follows: TGTGCCAGCAGCCGCCAACAGGGAACTGAAGCTTTCTTT. Supplemented by reference TRBV14 and TRBJ1-1, the full variable domain reads EAGVTQFPSHSVIEKGQTVTLRCDPISGHDNLYWYRRVMGKEIKFLLHFVKESKQDESGMPNNRFLAERTGGTYSTLKVQPAELEDSGVYFCASSRQQGTEAFFGQGTRLTVV.

The chain couples TRBV18 to TRBJ1-5; D remains ambiguous. Germline CDR1 is KGHSH and CDR2 is LQKENI. The CDR3 consists of 15 residues. Trimming stripped 6 bases from V and 0 bases from J, with 12 bases between. In DNA form, the CDR3 reads TGTGCCAGCTCCCCCCAGGCGGGTAGCAATCAGCCCCAGCATTTT. This translates into CASSPQAGSNQPQHF.

A single count supports this clone. The chain links TRBV7-9 to TRBJ2-7, with unresolved D. The V gene's germline CDR1 is SEHNR and CDR2 FQNEAQ (reference sequence). CDR3 length: 11 amino acids. Trimming cost V 5 bases and J 7 bases, with 9 bases left between them. The CDR3 sequence is CASSLSLEQYF. The CDR3 nucleotides are TGTGCCAGCAGCCTATCGCTGGAGCAGTACTTC.

This chain uses TRBV11-3 with TRBJ2-1; 11 nucleotides align to TRBD2. After removal of 2 bases from V and 4 bases from J, the junction contained 7 bases not matched to a gene. The CDR3 covers 17 residues. Germline CDR1 is SGHNT and CDR2 is YENEEA. The chain's CDR3 is CASSLSRGLAVYNEQFF. The CDR3 coding sequence is TGTGCCAGCAGCTTATCCCGGGGACTAGCGGTATACAATGAGCAGTTCTTC. Combining the CDR3 with reference TRBV11-3 and TRBJ2-1 gives the whole variable domain EAGVVQSPRYKIIEKKQPVAFWCNPISGHNTLYWYLQNLGQGPELLIRYENEEAVDDSQLPKDRFSAERLKGVDSTLKIQPAELGDSAVYLCASSLSRGLAVYNEQFFGPGTRLTVL.

This chain joins TRBV28 and TRBJ1-2; D not resolved. Germline lookup yields CDR1 MDHEN and CDR2 SYDVKM. The CDR3 covers 18 residues. Trimming left V 4 bases short and J 4 bases short, with 25 bases between. The chain's CDR3 is CASSSRVSITKEAYGYTF. CDR3 bases: TGTGCCAGCAGTTCCCGGGTATCTATAACAAAGGAAGCCTATGGCTACACCTTC.